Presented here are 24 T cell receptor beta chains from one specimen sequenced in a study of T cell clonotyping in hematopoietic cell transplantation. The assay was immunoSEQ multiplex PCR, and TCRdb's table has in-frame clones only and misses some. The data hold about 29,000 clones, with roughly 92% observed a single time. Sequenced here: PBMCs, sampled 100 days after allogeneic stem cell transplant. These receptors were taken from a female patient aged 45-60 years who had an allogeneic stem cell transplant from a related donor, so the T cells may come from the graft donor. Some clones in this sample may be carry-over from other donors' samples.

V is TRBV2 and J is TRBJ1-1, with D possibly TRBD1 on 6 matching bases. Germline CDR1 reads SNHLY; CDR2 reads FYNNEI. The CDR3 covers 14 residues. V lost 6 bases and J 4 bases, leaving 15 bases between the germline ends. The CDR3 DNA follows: TGTGCCAGCAGACGGACAGATACCGGCACTGAAGCTTTCTTT. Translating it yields CASRRTDTGTEAFF.

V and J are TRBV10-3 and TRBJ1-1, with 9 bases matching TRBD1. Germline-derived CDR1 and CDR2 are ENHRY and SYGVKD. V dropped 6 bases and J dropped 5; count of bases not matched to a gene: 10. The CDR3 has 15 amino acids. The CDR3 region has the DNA TGTGCCATCAGGACCACAGGGGGCCACGAGACTGAAGCTTTCTTT. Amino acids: CAIRTTGGHETEAFF.

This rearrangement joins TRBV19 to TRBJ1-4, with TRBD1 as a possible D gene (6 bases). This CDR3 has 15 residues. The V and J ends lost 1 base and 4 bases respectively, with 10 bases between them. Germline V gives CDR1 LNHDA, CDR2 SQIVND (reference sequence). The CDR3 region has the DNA TGTGCCAGTAGTATAGCTGCAGGGGATAATGAAAAACTGTTTTTT. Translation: CASSIAAGDNEKLFF.

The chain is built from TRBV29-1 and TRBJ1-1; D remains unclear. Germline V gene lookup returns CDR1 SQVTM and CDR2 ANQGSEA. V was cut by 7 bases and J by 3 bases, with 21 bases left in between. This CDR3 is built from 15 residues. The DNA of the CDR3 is TGCAGCGCCAAGAGCGACCCAGGAGCGGACACTGAAGCTTTCTTT. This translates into CSAKSDPGADTEAFF.

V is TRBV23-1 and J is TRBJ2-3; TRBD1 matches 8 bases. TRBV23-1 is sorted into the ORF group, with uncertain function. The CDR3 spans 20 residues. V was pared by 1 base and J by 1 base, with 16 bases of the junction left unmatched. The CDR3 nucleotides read TGCGCCAGCAGTCAATTATTATCAGGGGGCCGTTCTGGGGGCACAGATACGCAGTATTTT. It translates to CASSQLLSGGRSGGTDTQYF.

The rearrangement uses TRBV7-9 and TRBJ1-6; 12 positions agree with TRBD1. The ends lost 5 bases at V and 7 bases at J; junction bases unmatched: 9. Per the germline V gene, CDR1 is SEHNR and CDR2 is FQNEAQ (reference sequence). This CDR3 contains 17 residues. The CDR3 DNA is TGTGCCAGCAGCGACGGGGGACAGGGGGCCCGGAATTCACCCCTCCACTTT. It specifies CASSDGGQGARNSPLHF.

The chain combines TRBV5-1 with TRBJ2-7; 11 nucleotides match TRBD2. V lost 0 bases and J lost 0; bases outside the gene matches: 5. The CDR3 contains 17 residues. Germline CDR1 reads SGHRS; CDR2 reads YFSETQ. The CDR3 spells CASSLVLAGGGSYEQYF. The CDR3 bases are TGCGCCAGCAGCTTGGTGCTAGCGGGGGGCGGCTCCTACGAGCAGTACTTC.

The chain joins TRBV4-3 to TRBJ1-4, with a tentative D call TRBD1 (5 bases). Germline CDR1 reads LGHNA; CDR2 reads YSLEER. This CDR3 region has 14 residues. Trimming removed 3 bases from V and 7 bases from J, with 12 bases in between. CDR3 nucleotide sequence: TGCGCCAGCAGCCAGGGCAGGGAGCGTGAAAAACTGTTTTTT. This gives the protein CASSQGREREKLFF.

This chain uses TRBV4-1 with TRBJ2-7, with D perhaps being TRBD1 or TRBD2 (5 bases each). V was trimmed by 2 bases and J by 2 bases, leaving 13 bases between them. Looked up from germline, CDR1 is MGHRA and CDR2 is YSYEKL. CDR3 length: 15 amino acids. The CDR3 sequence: CASSQNAGSTYEQYF. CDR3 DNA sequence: TGCGCCAGCAGCCAAAATGCAGGGAGTACCTACGAGCAGTACTTC.

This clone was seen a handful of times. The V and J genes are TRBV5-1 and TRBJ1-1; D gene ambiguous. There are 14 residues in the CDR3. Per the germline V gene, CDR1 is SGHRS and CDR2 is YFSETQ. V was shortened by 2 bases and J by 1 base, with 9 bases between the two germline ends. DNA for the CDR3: TGCGCCAGCAGCTTAAGGGAGGGGAACACTGAAGCTTTCTTT. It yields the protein CASSLREGNTEAFF.

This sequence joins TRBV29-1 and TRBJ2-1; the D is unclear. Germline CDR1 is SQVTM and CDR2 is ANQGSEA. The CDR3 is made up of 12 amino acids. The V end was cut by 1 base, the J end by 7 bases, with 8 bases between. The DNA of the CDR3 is TGCAGCGTTGAAGCTGGCGTAAATGAGCAGTTCTTC. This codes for CSVEAGVNEQFF.

In nucleotides, the CDR3 is TGTGCCAGCAGTTACTCCGAAGACTCCCTCTACGAGCAGTACTTC. Protein sequence: CASSYSEDSLYEQYF. The J gene is TRBJ2-7, the V gene TRBV6-5; D is undetermined. Germline lookup yields CDR1 MNHEY and CDR2 SVGAGI. V dropped 0 bases and J dropped 3 bases, with 12 bases sitting between them. The CDR3 has 15 residues.

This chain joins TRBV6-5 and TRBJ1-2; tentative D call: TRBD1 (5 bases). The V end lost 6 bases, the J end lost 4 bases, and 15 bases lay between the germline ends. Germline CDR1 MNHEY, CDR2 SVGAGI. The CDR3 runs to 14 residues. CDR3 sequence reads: CASSPRAGGYGYTF. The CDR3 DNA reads TGTGCCAGCAGCCCCAGGGCGGGGGGCTATGGCTACACCTTC.

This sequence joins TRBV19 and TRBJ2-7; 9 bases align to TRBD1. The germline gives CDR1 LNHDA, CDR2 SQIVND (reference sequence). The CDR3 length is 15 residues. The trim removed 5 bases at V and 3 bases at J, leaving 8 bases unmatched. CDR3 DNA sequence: TGTGCCAGTAGTGCCTCCACAGGGGGCCGCTACGAGCAGTACTTC. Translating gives CASSASTGGRYEQYF.

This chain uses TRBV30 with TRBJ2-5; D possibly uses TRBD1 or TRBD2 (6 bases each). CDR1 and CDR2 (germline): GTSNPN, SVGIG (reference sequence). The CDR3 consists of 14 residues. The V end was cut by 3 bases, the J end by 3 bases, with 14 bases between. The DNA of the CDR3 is TGTGCCTGGAGCCGTAAGGGGGGCGAAGAGACCCAGTACTTC. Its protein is CAWSRKGGEETQYF.

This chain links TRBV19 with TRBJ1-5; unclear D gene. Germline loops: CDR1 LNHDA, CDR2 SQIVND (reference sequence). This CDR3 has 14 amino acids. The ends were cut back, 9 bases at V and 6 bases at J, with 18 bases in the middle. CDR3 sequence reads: CASRAVRGFQPQHF. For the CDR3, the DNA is TGTGCCAGCCGCGCGGTTCGTGGGTTTCAGCCCCAGCATTTT. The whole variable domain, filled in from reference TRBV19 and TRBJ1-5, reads DGGITQSPKYLFRKEGQNVTLSCEQNLNHDAMYWYRQDPGQGLRLIYYSQIVNDFQKGDIAEGYSVSREKKESFPLTVTSAQKNPTAFYLCASRAVRGFQPQHFGDGTRLSIL.

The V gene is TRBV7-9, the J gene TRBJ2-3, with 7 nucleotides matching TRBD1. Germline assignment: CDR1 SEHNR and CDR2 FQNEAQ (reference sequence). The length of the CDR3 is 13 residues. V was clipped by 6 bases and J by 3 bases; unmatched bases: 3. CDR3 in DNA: TGTGCCAGCAGTACAGGGGTTACAGATACGCAGTATTTT. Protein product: CASSTGVTDTQYF.

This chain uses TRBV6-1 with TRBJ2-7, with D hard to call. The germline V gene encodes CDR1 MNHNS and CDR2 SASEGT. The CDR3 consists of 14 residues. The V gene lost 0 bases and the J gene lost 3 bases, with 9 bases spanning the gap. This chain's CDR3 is CASSEAMGDYEQYF. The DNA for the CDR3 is TGTGCCAGCAGTGAAGCAATGGGTGACTACGAGCAGTACTTC.

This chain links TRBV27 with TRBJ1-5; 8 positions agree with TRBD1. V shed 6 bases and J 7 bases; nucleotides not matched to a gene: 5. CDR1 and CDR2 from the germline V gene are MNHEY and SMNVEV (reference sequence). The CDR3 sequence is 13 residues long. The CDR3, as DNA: TGTGCCAGCAGATTACAGGGGGGACAGCCCCAGCATTTT. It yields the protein CASRLQGGQPQHF.

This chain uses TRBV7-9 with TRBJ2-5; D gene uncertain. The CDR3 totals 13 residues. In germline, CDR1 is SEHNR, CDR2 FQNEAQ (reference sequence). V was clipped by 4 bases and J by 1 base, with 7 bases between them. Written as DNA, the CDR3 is TGTGCCAGCAGCTATGGGTTCCAAGAGACCCAGTACTTC. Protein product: CASSYGFQETQYF. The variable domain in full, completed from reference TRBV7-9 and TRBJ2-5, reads DTGVSQNPRHKITKRGQNVTFRCDPISEHNRLYWYRQTLGQGPEFLTYFQNEAQLEKSRLLSDRFSAERPKGSFSTLEIQRTEQGDSAMYLCASSYGFQETQYFGPGTRLLVL.

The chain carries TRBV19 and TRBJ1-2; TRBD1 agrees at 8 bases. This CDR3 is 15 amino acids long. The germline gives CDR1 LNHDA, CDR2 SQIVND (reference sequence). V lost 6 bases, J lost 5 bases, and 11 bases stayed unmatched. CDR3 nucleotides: TGTGCCAGTAGCCCGGACAGGGAAAGAGGGTATGGCTACACCTTC. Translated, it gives CASSPDRERGYGYTF.

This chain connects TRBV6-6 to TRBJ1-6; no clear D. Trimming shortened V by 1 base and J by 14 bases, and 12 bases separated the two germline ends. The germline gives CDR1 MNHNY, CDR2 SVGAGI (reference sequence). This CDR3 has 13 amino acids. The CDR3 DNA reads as TGTGCCAGCAGTTACTGGACGCCACTCACCCTCCACTTT. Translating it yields CASSYWTPLTLHF.

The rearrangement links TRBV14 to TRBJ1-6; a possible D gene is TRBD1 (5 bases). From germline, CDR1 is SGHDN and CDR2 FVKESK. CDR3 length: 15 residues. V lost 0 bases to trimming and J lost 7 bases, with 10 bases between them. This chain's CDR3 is CASSQDWGRNSPLHF. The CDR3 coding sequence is TGTGCCAGCAGCCAAGATTGGGGCCGCAATTCACCCCTCCACTTT.

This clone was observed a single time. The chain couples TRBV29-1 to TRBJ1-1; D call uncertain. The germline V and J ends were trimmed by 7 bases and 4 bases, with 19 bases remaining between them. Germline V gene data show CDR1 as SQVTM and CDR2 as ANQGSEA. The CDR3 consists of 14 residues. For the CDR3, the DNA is TGCAGCGCCCGGGCAGTTTCTAAGTTCACTGAAGCTTTCTTT. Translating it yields CSARAVSKFTEAFF.